Shown below are 11 T cell receptor beta chains from a single sample sequenced in a study of cytomegalovirus exposure and HLA in healthy donors. PCR primers comprised 60 Vbeta and 13 Jbeta primers. Using immunoSEQ multiplex PCR, the repertoire was profiled, and TCRdb retains in-frame clones only, with some absent. Among under 140,000 clones listed, more than 75% were seen once. The sequenced material came from PBMCs. The receptors shown here come from a man between 35 and 55 years old in good health and CMV-seronegative.

CDR3 protein: CATSRVEGFGTEAFF. The CDR3 coding sequence is TGTGCCACCAGCAGAGTTGAGGGCTTTGGCACTGAAGCTTTCTTT. The rearrangement links TRBV15 to TRBJ1-1, with D unresolved. The V gene lost 1 base and the J gene lost 4 bases, with 13 bases spanning the gap. Germline assignment: CDR1 LNHNV and CDR2 YYDKDF (reference sequence). The CDR3 length is 15 residues.

The V call is TRBV4-1, the J call TRBJ2-3; 7 bases line up with TRBD1. After removal of 4 bases from V and 0 bases from J, the junction contained 7 bases not matched to a gene. From germline, CDR1 is MGHRA and CDR2 YSYEKL. The CDR3 length is 16 residues. For the CDR3, the DNA is TGCGCCAGCAGCCTTTACGGGACAGCTAGCACAGATACGCAGTATTTT. This encodes CASSLYGTASTDTQYF.

V is TRBV14 and J is TRBJ2-7; 12 bases align to TRBD1. With 6 bases clipped from V and 1 base from J, the junction kept 10 bases outside the gene matches. The CDR3 extends over 17 amino acids. The V gene's germline CDR1 is SGHDN and CDR2 FVKESK. For the CDR3, the DNA is TGTGCCAGCAGTCGGGACAGGGGGCTCGGCCGGTCCTACGAGCAGTACTTC. Residues: CASSRDRGLGRSYEQYF.

The CDR3 nucleotides are TGTGCCTGGATGTCCGTGTCGGGGAGGACCGGGGAGCTGTTTTTT. Its translation is CAWMSVSGRTGELFF. V and J are TRBV30 and TRBJ2-2; a possible D gene is TRBD2 (6 bases). The V end was cut by 4 bases, the J end by 5 bases, with 17 bases between. This CDR3 is built from 15 residues. Germline V CDR1 and CDR2: GTSNPN, SVGIG (reference sequence).

J is TRBJ2-4 and V is TRBV5-1; D may be TRBD2 (6 bases). Germline values: CDR1 SGHRS, CDR2 YFSETQ. Trimming shortened V by 1 base and J by 6 bases, and 14 bases separated the two germline ends. CDR3 length equals 15 residues. In DNA, the CDR3 is TGCGCCAGCAGCTTGCGCGGGACGGATCCAAACATTCAGTACTTC. Protein product: CASSLRGTDPNIQYF.

V and J are TRBV9 and TRBJ1-2; 8 bases match TRBD1. The CDR3 is made up of 12 amino acids. The V and J ends lost 6 bases and 5 bases, in that order; junction bases with no gene match: 3. Germline CDR1 is SGDLS and CDR2 is YYNGEE. CDR3 in DNA: TGTGCCAGCACGAGACAGGGGTATGGCTACACCTTC. It specifies CASTRQGYGYTF.

This chain joins TRBV4-3 and TRBJ1-5; TRBD1 matches at 7 bases. With 1 base clipped from V and 5 bases from J, the junction kept 5 bases outside the gene matches. This CDR3 is 15 amino acids long. The germline V gene encodes CDR1 LGHNA and CDR2 YSLEER. In nucleotides, the CDR3 is TGCGCCAGCAGCCAAGCCGCAGGGGGGCATCAGCCCCAGCATTTT. Amino acid sequence: CASSQAAGGHQPQHF.

The gene calls are TRBV18 and TRBJ1-1; 8 positions match TRBD1. The CDR3 extends over 15 amino acids. Germline CDR1 and CDR2: KGHSH and LQKENI. V lost 3 bases to trimming and J lost 4 bases; unmatched junction nucleotides: 7. The CDR3 DNA follows: TGTGCCAGCTCACCGTTACAGGGGGTGCGCACTGAAGCTTTCTTT. Amino acid sequence: CASSPLQGVRTEAFF.

This chain links TRBV28 with TRBJ1-1; D is unclear. This CDR3 comprises 14 residues. Trimming shortened V by 7 bases and J by 2 bases, and 14 bases separated the two germline ends. The germline gives CDR1 MDHEN, CDR2 SYDVKM. In DNA form, the CDR3 reads TGTGCCAGCAACCTGGCGGGCAGAAACACTGAAGCTTTCTTT. Translating gives CASNLAGRNTEAFF.

V and J are TRBV18 and TRBJ2-2; 9 bases agree with TRBD2. In germline, CDR1 is KGHSH, CDR2 LQKENI. V dropped 4 bases and J dropped 2; count of bases not matched to a gene: 5. CDR3 length equals 16 residues. The CDR3 DNA reads as TGTGCCAGCTCACGGCTTAGCGGGGGAAACACCGGGGAGCTGTTTTTT. It codes for CASSRLSGGNTGELFF.

This clone was detected only a few times. The chain combines TRBV2 with TRBJ2-1, with 12 bases fitting TRBD2. Germline CDR1 is SNHLY and CDR2 is FYNNEI. The CDR3 totals 15 residues. The trim removed 6 bases at V and 7 bases at J, leaving 7 bases unmatched. The CDR3 DNA sequence: TGTGCCAGCAGGGAACTAGCGGGGGGTGGGAATGAGCAGTTCTTC. Translated, it gives CASRELAGGGNEQFF.